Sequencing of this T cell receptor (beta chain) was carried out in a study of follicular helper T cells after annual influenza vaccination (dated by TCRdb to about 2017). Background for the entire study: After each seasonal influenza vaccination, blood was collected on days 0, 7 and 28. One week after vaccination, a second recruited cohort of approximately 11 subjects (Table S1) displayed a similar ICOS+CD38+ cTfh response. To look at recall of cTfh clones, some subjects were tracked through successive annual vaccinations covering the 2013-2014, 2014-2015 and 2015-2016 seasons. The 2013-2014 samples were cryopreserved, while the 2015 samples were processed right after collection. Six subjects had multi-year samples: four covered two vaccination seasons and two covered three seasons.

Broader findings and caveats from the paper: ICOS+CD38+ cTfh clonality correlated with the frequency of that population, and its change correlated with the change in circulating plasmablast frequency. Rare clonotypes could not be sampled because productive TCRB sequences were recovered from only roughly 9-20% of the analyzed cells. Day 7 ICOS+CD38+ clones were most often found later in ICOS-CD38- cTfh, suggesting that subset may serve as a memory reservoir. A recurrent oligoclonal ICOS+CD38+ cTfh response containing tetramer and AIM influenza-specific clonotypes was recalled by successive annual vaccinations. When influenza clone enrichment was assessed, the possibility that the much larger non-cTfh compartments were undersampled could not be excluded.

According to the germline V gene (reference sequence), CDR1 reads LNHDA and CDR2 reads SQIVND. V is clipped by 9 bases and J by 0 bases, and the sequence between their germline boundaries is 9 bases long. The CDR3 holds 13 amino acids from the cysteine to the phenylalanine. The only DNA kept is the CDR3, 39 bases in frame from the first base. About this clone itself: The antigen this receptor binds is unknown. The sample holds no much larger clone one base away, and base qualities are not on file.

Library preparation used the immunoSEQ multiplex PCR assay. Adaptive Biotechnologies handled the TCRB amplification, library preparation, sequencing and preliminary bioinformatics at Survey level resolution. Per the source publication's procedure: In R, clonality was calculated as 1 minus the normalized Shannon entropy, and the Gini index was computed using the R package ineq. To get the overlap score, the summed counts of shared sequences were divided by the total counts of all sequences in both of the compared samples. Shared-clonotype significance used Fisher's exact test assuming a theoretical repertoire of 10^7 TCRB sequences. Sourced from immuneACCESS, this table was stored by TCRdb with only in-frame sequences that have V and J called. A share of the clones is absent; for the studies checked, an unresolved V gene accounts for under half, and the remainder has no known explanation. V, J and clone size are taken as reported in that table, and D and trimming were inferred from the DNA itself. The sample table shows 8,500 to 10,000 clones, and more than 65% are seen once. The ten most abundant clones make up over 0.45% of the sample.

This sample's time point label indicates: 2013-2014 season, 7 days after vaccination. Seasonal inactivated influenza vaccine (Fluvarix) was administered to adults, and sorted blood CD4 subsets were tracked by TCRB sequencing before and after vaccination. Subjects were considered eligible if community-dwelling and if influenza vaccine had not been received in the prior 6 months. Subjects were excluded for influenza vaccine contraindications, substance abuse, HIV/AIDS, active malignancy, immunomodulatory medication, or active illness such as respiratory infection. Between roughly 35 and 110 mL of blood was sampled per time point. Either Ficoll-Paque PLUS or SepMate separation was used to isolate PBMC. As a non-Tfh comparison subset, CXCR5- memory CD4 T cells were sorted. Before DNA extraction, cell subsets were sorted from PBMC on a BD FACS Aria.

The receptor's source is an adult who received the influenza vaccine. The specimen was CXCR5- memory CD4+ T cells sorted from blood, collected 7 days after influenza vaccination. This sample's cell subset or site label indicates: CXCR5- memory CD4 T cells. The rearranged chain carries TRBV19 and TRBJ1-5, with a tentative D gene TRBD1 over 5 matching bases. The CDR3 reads CASGALSNQPQHF. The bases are TGTGCCAGCGGGGCCCTTAGCAATCAGCCCCAGCATTTT. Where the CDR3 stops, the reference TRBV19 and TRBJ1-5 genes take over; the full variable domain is DGGITQSPKYLFRKEGQNVTLSCEQNLNHDAMYWYRQDPGQGLRLIYYSQIVNDFQKGDIAEGYSVSREKKESFPLTVTSAQKNPTAFYLCASGALSNQPQHFGDGTRLSIL.